Below, 2 T cell receptor beta chains from the same sample are listed, as sequenced in a study of T cells in Graves' hyperthyroidism and ophthalmopathy. Amplification targeted TCR beta CDR3 regions from RNA transcripts. First-round RT-PCR with HTBI primers amplified the TCR CDR3 region. In TCRdb, the multiplex PCR reads were re-called with MiXCR into one record per CDR3 protein. The repertoire has hundreds of thousands of distinct CDR3 sequences, roughly 14% of them found once; the top ten carry around 4%. Sequencing used blood. The receptors shown here come from a woman in her thirties or forties with Graves' ophthalmopathy.

This clonotype came up many times. The gene calls are TRBV28 and TRBJ2-5, with 9 bases lining up with TRBD1. The V gene's germline CDR1 is MDHEN and CDR2 SYDVKM. The J segment lost 5 bases and the V segment lost 6 bases, leaving 10 bases of the junction unmatched. This CDR3 spans 15 amino acids. CDR3 amino acids: CASRSQGAQVETQYF. For the CDR3, the DNA is TGTGCCAGCAGGTCACAGGGGGCTCAGGTGGAGACCCAGTACTTC.

This clonotype was detected ten times or more. This chain joins TRBV28 and TRBJ2-5; maybe TRBD1 (5 bases). Germline V gene lookup returns CDR1 MDHEN and CDR2 SYDVKM. V lost 5 bases to trimming and J lost 2 bases, with 15 bases between them. This CDR3 region has 15 residues. The CDR3 bases are TGTGCCAGCAGTCCCCTAGGGGCCAAGCAAGAGACCCAGTACTTC. This translates into CASSPLGAKQETQYF.